This TCR beta chain comes out of a study of sequential checkpoint blockade in melanoma. Treatment defined: randomized to nivolumab then ipilimumab (arm A) or the reverse (arm B). DNA-damaging chemotherapy had not been given to any patient beforehand. Germline-derived CDR1 and CDR2 are PRHDT and FYEKMQ (reference sequence). The CDR3 has 11 residues. The V gene lost 5 bases and the J gene lost 7 bases, with 8 bases spanning the gap. Method: immunoSEQ multiplex PCR; TCRdb's copy keeps in-frame clones and lacks some. The table includes roughly 30,000 clones, approximately 86% detected once. Material: CD8+ T cells sorted from blood (inferred from file names), obtained from a patient given nivolumab and ipilimumab in sequence. The chain is built from TRBV13 and TRBJ2-5; TRBD2 is a possible D gene (6 bases). The receptor was isolated from a human donor with melanoma. CDR3 DNA sequence: TGTGCCAGCAGCCCCGGGGGGACCCAGTACTTC. Translation: CASSPGGTQYF.